The 21 T cell receptor beta chains given below trace back to one sample, sequenced in a study of long-term antiretroviral therapy in people with HIV. Run at survey level, the immunoSEQ assay was version v3.0. TCRdb keeps only in-frame clones here, not all; method: immunoSEQ multiplex PCR. The sample includes tens of thousands of clones, around 80% of them seen just once. The material sequenced was unsorted PBMCs, taken 1.5 years before starting antiretroviral therapy. The origin of the receptors is a man between 18 and 29 years old with HIV.

The sample holds one count of this clone. J is TRBJ1-2 and V is TRBV5-6, with D tentatively TRBD1 (6 bases). The CDR3 spans 17 residues. V lost 0 bases to trimming and J lost 6 bases, with 21 bases between them. Germline V gives CDR1 SGHDT, CDR2 YYEEEE. The CDR3 loop is CASSLGAGHLTPHGYTF. For the CDR3, the DNA is TGTGCCAGCAGCTTGGGGGCGGGACACCTTACCCCTCATGGCTACACCTTC.

V and J are TRBV13 and TRBJ2-7; 11 nucleotides match TRBD2. Losses at the gene ends were 4 bases for V and 2 bases for J; bases not matched to a gene: 4. The CDR3 runs 15 residues. Germline V gene data show CDR1 as PRHDT and CDR2 as FYEKMQ (reference sequence). This chain's CDR3 is CASSSLAGGPYEQYF. CDR3 DNA: TGTGCCAGCAGCTCCCTAGCGGGAGGTCCCTACGAGCAGTACTTC.

CDR3 nucleotides: TGCGCCAGCAGCTTGGGGACAGGGGAGAACACTGAAGCTTTCTTT. The encoded protein is CASSLGTGENTEAFF. The chain carries TRBV5-1 and TRBJ1-1; 9 bases agree with TRBD1. The CDR3 covers 15 residues. Germline V gene data show CDR1 as SGHRS and CDR2 as YFSETQ. The junction had 1 base not matched to a gene; V was cut back by 0 bases and J by 1 base.

The V call is TRBV5-4, the J call TRBJ1-5; tentatively, D is TRBD1 (5 bases). CDR3 length: 15 residues. Germline V gives CDR1 SGHNT, CDR2 YYREEE (reference sequence). The V end lost 3 bases, the J end lost 0 bases, and 10 bases lay between the germline ends. CDR3 sequence (DNA): TGTGCCAGCAGCTCGGGAGGGGATAGCAATCAGCCCCAGCATTTT. Encoded protein: CASSSGGDSNQPQHF.

This clone is labeled large. The identical CDR3 is also encoded by other nucleotide sequences in the sample. This chain connects TRBV7-9 to TRBJ1-2; TRBD1 agrees at 7 bases. V shed 2 bases, J shed 4 bases, and the junction held 1 base outside the gene matches. Germline-derived CDR1 and CDR2 are SEHNR and FQNEAQ (reference sequence). The CDR3 runs to 13 residues. The DNA of the CDR3 is TGTGCCAGCAGCTTACCAGGGGGCTATGGCTACACCTTC. As protein: CASSLPGGYGYTF.

V is TRBV6-5 and J is TRBJ1-5, with D unclear. V was trimmed by 8 bases and J by 2 bases, leaving 16 bases between them. This CDR3 region has 15 residues. The germline V gene has CDR1 MNHEY and CDR2 SVGAGI. DNA of the CDR3: TGTGCCAGCCGGAGGCTCGGGTGGGGCAATCAGCCCCAGCATTTT. Its translation is CASRRLGWGNQPQHF.

This sequence joins TRBV7-2 and TRBJ2-5, with TRBD1 identical over 9 bases. CDR1 and CDR2 from the germline V gene are SGHTA and FQGNSA. Trimming took 5 bases from V and 5 from J; bases not matched to a gene: 12. The CDR3 totals 16 residues. CDR3 sequence (DNA): TGTGCCAGCAGCCTTAGCCGGGACAGGGTGGTGGAGACCCAGTACTTC. Protein product: CASSLSRDRVVETQYF. Using reference TRBV7-2 and TRBJ2-5 for the parts outside the CDR3, the full variable domain is GAGVSQSPSNKVTEKGKDVELRCDPISGHTALYWYRQSLGQGLEFLIYFQGNSAPDKSGLPSDRFSAERTGGSVSTLTIQRTQQEDSAVYLCASSLSRDRVVETQYFGPGTRLLVL.

CDR3 protein: CASSKLDTDSYNEQFF. In DNA form, the CDR3 reads TGTGCCAGCAGCAAACTGGATACCGACTCCTACAATGAGCAGTTCTTC. The chain recombines TRBV7-9 with TRBJ2-1; no firm D call. The CDR3 length is 16 residues. The V gene lost 5 bases and the J gene lost 0 bases, with 14 bases spanning the gap. CDR1 is SEHNR, CDR2 FQNEAQ, per germline (reference sequence).

The chain carries TRBV9 and TRBJ1-3; D is possibly TRBD1 (6 bases). Germline CDR1 SGDLS, CDR2 YYNGEE. The CDR3 consists of 14 residues. Between the trimmed V and J ends, which lost 7 bases and 4 bases, there was a span of 15 bases. CDR3 DNA: TGTGCCAGCGCAATGGGGGCTGACGGAAACACCATATATTTT. Protein: CASAMGADGNTIYF. The full variable domain, completed using reference TRBV9 and TRBJ1-3, is DSGVTQTPKHLITATGQRVTLRCSPRSGDLSVYWYQQSLDQGLQFLIQYYNGEERAKGNILERFSAQQFPDLHSELNLSSLELGDSALYFCASAMGADGNTIYFGEGSWLTVV.

V is TRBV18 and J is TRBJ2-7; D tentatively reads TRBD1 or TRBD2 (5 bases each). This CDR3 has 15 amino acids. Trimming cost V 6 bases and J 0 bases, with 15 bases left between them. Germline values: CDR1 KGHSH, CDR2 LQKENI. The CDR3 region has the DNA TGTGCCAGCTCTCCCGGGACGGGAAGCTCCTACGAGCAGTACTTC. Its protein is CASSPGTGSSYEQYF.

The V call is TRBV27, the J call TRBJ2-7; 11 nucleotides align to TRBD2. The CDR3 spans 16 residues. V was clipped by 2 bases and J by 5 bases; unmatched bases: 8. Germline values: CDR1 MNHEY, CDR2 SMNVEV (reference sequence). CDR3 sequence: CASSLVPLAGDHEQYF. The CDR3 DNA reads as TGTGCCAGCAGTTTAGTCCCACTAGCGGGAGACCACGAGCAGTACTTC.

The V gene is TRBV5-1, the J gene TRBJ1-1, with D tentatively TRBD1 (6 bases). The CDR3 has 14 residues. The V and J ends lost 1 base and 1 base respectively, with 8 bases between them. The V gene's germline CDR1 is SGHRS and CDR2 YFSETQ. CDR3 DNA: TGCGCCAGCAGCTTGACAGGGACGAACACTGAAGCTTTCTTT. It specifies CASSLTGTNTEAFF.

The V gene is TRBV28, the J gene TRBJ1-3; 7 nucleotides line up with TRBD1. The CDR3 has 15 amino acids. The trim removed 5 bases at V and 5 bases at J, leaving 9 bases unmatched. Germline loops: CDR1 MDHEN, CDR2 SYDVKM. The CDR3 loop reads CASSGGQRARNTIYF. The CDR3 nucleotides are TGTGCCAGCAGTGGGGGACAGAGGGCGCGAAACACCATATATTTT.

In this sample, this clone is large. The chain combines TRBV6-6 with TRBJ1-1; 7 bases map to TRBD1. Germline lookup yields CDR1 MNHNY and CDR2 SVGAGI (reference sequence). This CDR3 region has 15 residues. The J segment lost 3 bases and the V segment lost 6 bases, leaving 10 bases of the junction unmatched. CDR3 residues: CASRTWPTGDTEAFF. The CDR3 region has the DNA TGTGCCAGCAGGACATGGCCAACAGGGGACACTGAAGCTTTCTTT.

V and J are TRBV19 and TRBJ2-5; D remains ambiguous. From germline, CDR1 is LNHDA and CDR2 SQIVND (reference sequence). Trimming took off 7 bases at V and 0 bases at J, with 12 bases between the two ends. The CDR3 covers 14 residues. Here the CDR3 reads CASNKGSDQETQYF. The CDR3 DNA is TGTGCCAGTAACAAGGGCAGTGACCAAGAGACCCAGTACTTC.

This sequence joins TRBV5-1 and TRBJ1-5; perhaps TRBD1 as D (6 bases). The CDR3 loop spans 15 amino acids. Looked up from germline, CDR1 is SGHRS and CDR2 is YFSETQ. The germline V and J ends were trimmed by 4 bases and 0 bases, with 11 bases remaining between them. CDR3 sequence reads: CASSLGQYSNQPQHF. CDR3 bases: TGCGCCAGCAGCCTAGGACAGTATAGCAATCAGCCCCAGCATTTT.

This chain uses TRBV11-2 with TRBJ2-7; D remains ambiguous. V shed 3 bases and J shed 3 bases, with 6 bases lying between them. This CDR3 region has 12 residues. Per the germline V gene, CDR1 is SGHAT and CDR2 is FQNNGV. In DNA, the CDR3 is TGTGCCAGCAGCTTCTCCGTCTACGAGCAGTACTTC. It codes for CASSFSVYEQYF.

J is TRBJ2-7 and V is TRBV14, with TRBD1 identical over 9 bases. The CDR3 sequence is 16 residues long. Per the germline V gene, CDR1 is SGHDN and CDR2 is FVKESK. V lost 1 base to trimming and J lost 0 bases; unmatched junction nucleotides: 4. This CDR3 is CASSQAPGQGSYEQYF. The CDR3 coding sequence is TGTGCCAGCAGCCAAGCCCCGGGACAGGGCTCCTACGAGCAGTACTTC.

The chain recombines TRBV7-3 with TRBJ2-5; 8 bases are shared with TRBD1. After removal of 6 bases from V and 4 bases from J, the junction contained 7 bases not matched to a gene. The CDR3 contains 14 residues. In germline, CDR1 is SGHTA, CDR2 FQGTGA. The CDR3 nucleotides read TGTGCCAGCAGGGGGACAGGACCCAGAGAGACCCAGTACTTC. Translated, it gives CASRGTGPRETQYF.

The J gene is TRBJ2-6, the V gene TRBV25-1; weak D call: TRBD1 (5 bases). The ends were cut back, 8 bases at V and 0 bases at J, with 11 bases in the middle. This CDR3 spans 15 amino acids. Germline V gene sequence: CDR1 MGHDK, CDR2 SYGVNS. CDR3 sequence: CASLDTFSGANVLTF. CDR3 in DNA: TGTGCCAGCCTGGACACCTTCTCTGGGGCCAACGTCCTGACTTTC.

The chain links TRBV6-6 to TRBJ1-1; D gene unclear. The ends were cut back, 4 bases at V and 0 bases at J, with 3 bases in the middle. The V gene's germline CDR1 is MNHNY and CDR2 SVGAGI (reference sequence). The CDR3 extends over 12 amino acids. CDR3 sequence reads: CASSSVNTEAFF. CDR3 sequence (DNA): TGTGCCAGCAGTTCCGTGAACACTGAAGCTTTCTTT.